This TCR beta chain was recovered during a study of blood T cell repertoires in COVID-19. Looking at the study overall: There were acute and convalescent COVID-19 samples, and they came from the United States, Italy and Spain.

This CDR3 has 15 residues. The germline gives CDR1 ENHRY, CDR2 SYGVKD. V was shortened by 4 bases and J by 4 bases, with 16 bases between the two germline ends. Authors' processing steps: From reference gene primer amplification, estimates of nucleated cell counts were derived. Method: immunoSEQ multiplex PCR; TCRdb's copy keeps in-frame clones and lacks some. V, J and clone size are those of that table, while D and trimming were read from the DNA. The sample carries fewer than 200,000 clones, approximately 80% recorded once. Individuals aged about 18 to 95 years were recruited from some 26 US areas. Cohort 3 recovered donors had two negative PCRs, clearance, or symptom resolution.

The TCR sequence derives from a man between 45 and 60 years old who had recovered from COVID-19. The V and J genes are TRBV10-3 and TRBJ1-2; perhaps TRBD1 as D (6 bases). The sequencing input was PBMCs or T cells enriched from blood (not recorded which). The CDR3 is CAISVGGGIGYGYTF. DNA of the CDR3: TGTGCCATCAGTGTAGGTGGGGGCATAGGCTATGGCTACACCTTC.